This TCR beta chain was sequenced in a study of shared clonotypes between healthy human individuals. On this clone: No antigen is known for it.

Each subset's genomic DNA was split evenly across several immunoSEQ plates. Generated by immunoSEQ multiplex PCR, the TCRdb table keeps only in-frame clones and is missing some. Of 1.6 million or so clones listed, approximately 98.5% were seen once; the top ten hold roughly 0.36%. CDR3 length: 13 amino acids. J gave up 4 bases and V 4 bases, and 3 bases lay outside the gene matches. In germline, CDR1 is SQVTM, CDR2 ANQGSEA. Findings and caveats of the study: Among several donors, approximately 5.4% of naive CD4 clonotypes were found in common.

This rearrangement joins TRBV29-1 to TRBJ2-7; TRBD1 matches at 11 bases. The TCR comes from a young man in good health. Material for sequencing was naive CD4+ T cells sorted from blood. As for subset: CD45RA+ positively selected. In DNA form, the CDR3 reads TGCAGCGTTGGGGACAGGGGGGAATACGAGCAGTACTTC. It is translated as CSVGDRGEYEQYF.